These T cell receptor beta chains were read from a single sample in a study of chemoradiotherapy in HPV16-positive cancers. Method: immunoSEQ multiplex PCR; TCRdb's copy keeps in-frame clones and lacks some. The table has about 7,800 clones, 55% to 80% seen once; the top ten hold around 29%. This material was obtained from a patient who underwent chemoradiotherapy. These receptors all stem from a human donor with HPV-associated anogenital cancer. The CDR3 runs from the conserved cysteine through the conserved F or W. A D gene is named only where the DNA matches it firmly. Not all rows give a size; the values are once, few, many and, for expanded clones, a class.

size,D,J,V,CDR3,DNA
once,TRBD1,TRBJ1-4,TRBV29-1,CSADRGGEKLFF,TGCAGCGCGGACAGGGGTGGTGAAAAACTGTTTTTT
NA,TRBD2,TRBJ2-5,TRBV4-1,CASSQGTSGRTNGETQYF,TGCGCCAGCAGCCAAGGGACTAGCGGGAGGACTAACGGAGAGACCCAGTACTTC
NA,TRBD1,TRBJ1-2,TRBV10-3,CAISLQGADGYTF,TGTGCCATCAGCCTACAGGGGGCTGACGGCTACACCTTC
hyperexpanded,NA,TRBJ2-7,TRBV5-6,CASSLWGPPYEQYF,TGTGCCAGCAGCCTCTGGGGTCCTCCCTACGAGCAGTACTTC
few,TRBD2,TRBJ2-2,TRBV6-5,CASSSTSVSGELFF,TGTGCCAGCAGTTCGACTAGCGTGTCCGGGGAGCTGTTTTTT
NA,NA,TRBJ1-5,TRBV5-1,CASSLEGQGNQPQHF,TGCGCCAGCAGCTTGGAGGGACAAGGCAATCAGCCCCAGCATTTT
NA,NA,TRBJ2-1,TRBV2,CASKDLSGDEQFF,TGTGCCAGCAAAGACTTAAGCGGCGATGAGCAGTTCTTC
few,TRBD2,TRBJ2-1,TRBV15,CATSRGTSGSNEQFF,TGTGCCACCAGCAGGGGGACTAGCGGGAGCAATGAGCAGTTCTTC
few,NA,TRBJ1-4,TRBV7-9,CVGATNEKLFF,TGTGTGGGGGCAACTAATGAAAAACTGTTTTTT
NA,TRBD2,TRBJ2-3,TRBV7-8,CASSFLRGRTDTQYF,TGTGCCAGCAGCTTTTTACGCGGGAGGACAGATACGCAGTATTTT
few,TRBD1,TRBJ1-2,TRBV6-5,CASSPGQGSSGYTF,TGTGCCAGCAGTCCTGGACAGGGGTCAAGTGGCTACACCTTC
NA,NA,TRBJ1-1,TRBV7-6,CASSLAGHSNTEAFF,TGTGCCAGCAGCTTAGCTGGACACTCGAACACTGAAGCTTTCTTT
once,NA,TRBJ1-2,TRBV19,CASSIAQTNYGYTF,TGTGCCAGTAGTATAGCACAGACTAACTATGGCTACACCTTC
once,TRBD2,TRBJ2-1,TRBV11-3,CASSPEGLLYNEQFF,TGTGCCAGCAGCCCCGAGGGACTACTATACAATGAGCAGTTCTTC
NA,NA,TRBJ2-2,TRBV28,CASSSLRRATGTGELFF,TGTGCCAGCAGTTCCCTGAGAAGGGCAACGGGCACCGGGGAGCTGTTTTTT
NA,NA,TRBJ2-1,TRBV5-1,CASTTELGYNEQFF,TGCGCCAGCACAACGGAGTTGGGGTACAATGAGCAGTTCTTC
NA,TRBD1,TRBJ2-1,TRBV9,CASSVGVGDRGRNEQFF,TGTGCCAGCAGCGTCGGGGTAGGGGACAGGGGGCGAAATGAGCAGTTCTTC
few,NA,TRBJ2-6,TRBV21-1,CASSKDHRGGGANVLTF,TGTGCCAGCAGCAAAGATCATCGGGGAGGTGGGGCCAACGTCCTGACTTTC
few,NA,TRBJ2-2,TRBV29-1,CSVRPTTAGELFF,TGCAGCGTTCGGCCTACAACTGCCGGGGAGCTGTTTTTT
NA,NA,TRBJ1-3,TRBV6-5,CASSYSTAGGNTIYF,TGTGCCAGCAGTTACTCGACCGCAGGAGGAAACACCATATATTTT
NA,NA,TRBJ1-3,TRBV4-1,CASSQALMIGGGPRSGNTIYF,TGCGCCAGCAGCCAAGCCTTGATGATAGGGGGGGGACCTCGCTCTGGAAACACCATATATTTT
NA,NA,TRBJ1-3,TRBV7-2,CASSLASGPGNTIYF,TGTGCCAGCAGCTTAGCGTCAGGGCCAGGGAACACCATATATTTT
NA,NA,TRBJ1-1,TRBV30,CAWSVLRRGNTEAFF,TGTGCCTGGAGTGTCCTGCGGAGGGGAAACACTGAAGCTTTCTTT
NA,NA,TRBJ1-1,TRBV7-9,CASSFSRSDTEAFF,TGTGCCAGCAGCTTTTCGCGGTCGGACACTGAAGCTTTCTTT
NA,TRBD2,TRBJ2-3,TRBV6-5,CASSGLAPSTDTQYF,TGTGCCAGCAGCGGACTAGCGCCTAGCACAGATACGCAGTATTTT
NA,NA,TRBJ1-4,TRBV27,CANLRSIATNEKLFF,TGTGCCAATCTCCGTTCGATTGCAACTAATGAAAAACTGTTTTTT
NA,NA,TRBJ2-7,TRBV28,CASSSTPSYEQYF,TGTGCCAGCAGTTCGACCCCCTCCTACGAGCAGTACTTC
NA,NA,TRBJ1-6,TRBV7-2,CASSSPINSPLHF,TGTGCCAGCAGCTCACCGATTAATTCACCCCTCCACTTT
few,TRBD1,TRBJ1-1,TRBV10-3,CAIRNRGEVGNTEAFF,TGTGCCATCAGGAACAGGGGGGAGGTAGGGAACACTGAAGCTTTCTTT
NA,NA,TRBJ2-7,TRBV30,CAWSRQVGAYEQYF,TGTGCCTGGAGCCGACAGGTGGGAGCCTACGAGCAGTACTTC
NA,NA,TRBJ2-6,TRBV18,CASSFGQASGANVLTF,TGTGCCAGCTCCTTCGGCCAGGCCTCTGGGGCCAACGTCCTGACTTTC
NA,TRBD2,TRBJ2-1,TRBV7-2,CASSSNLRLAGVGQFF,TGTGCCAGCAGCTCGAACCTCCGACTAGCGGGAGTTGGGCAGTTCTTC
NA,NA,TRBJ1-2,TRBV7-2,CASSRQAYYGYTF,TGTGCCAGCAGCCGACAGGCTTACTATGGCTACACCTTC
few,TRBD1,TRBJ1-1,TRBV6-6,CASSYFPGQGYEAFF,TGTGCCAGCAGTTACTTCCCGGGACAGGGATATGAAGCTTTCTTT
few,NA,TRBJ2-1,TRBV7-6,CASSLAPYGDEQFF,TGTGCCAGCAGCTTAGCGCCCTACGGGGATGAGCAGTTCTTC
NA,NA,TRBJ1-6,TRBV18,CASSSTARGNSPLHF,TGTGCCAGCTCCTCGACGGCCCGGGGTAATTCACCCCTCCACTTT
few,NA,TRBJ2-7,TRBV4-3,CASSQAGVGDEQYF,TGCGCCAGCAGCCAAGCAGGGGTTGGGGACGAGCAGTACTTC
NA,TRBD1,TRBJ2-3,TRBV2,CASYRDRGTDTQYF,TGTGCCAGCTACCGGGACAGGGGAACAGATACGCAGTATTTT
NA,NA,TRBJ2-2,TRBV6-5,CASSYDSLNTGELFF,TGTGCCAGCAGTTACGACAGTCTTAACACCGGGGAGCTGTTTTTT
once,TRBD2,TRBJ2-1,TRBV11-3,CASSSTSGMYNEQFF,TGTGCCAGCAGCTCGACTAGCGGGATGTACAATGAGCAGTTCTTC
NA,NA,TRBJ1-5,TRBV5-1,CASSLGFQGTQPQHF,TGCGCCAGCAGCTTGGGGTTTCAGGGGACGCAGCCCCAGCATTTT
once,NA,TRBJ1-1,TRBV11-2,CASSFKGIAEAFF,TGTGCCAGCAGCTTCAAGGGAATCGCTGAAGCTTTCTTT
NA,NA,TRBJ1-4,TRBV5-6,CASSWKASSPNEKLFF,TGTGCCAGCAGCTGGAAAGCCAGCAGTCCTAATGAAAAACTGTTTTTT
once,NA,TRBJ2-3,TRBV5-1,CASSLHTDTQYF,TGCGCCAGCAGCTTACACACGGATACGCAGTATTTT
NA,TRBD2,TRBJ2-3,TRBV7-9,CASSSAGDYTDTQYF,TGTGCCAGCAGTTCAGCGGGGGATTACACAGATACGCAGTATTTT
NA,NA,TRBJ1-1,TRBV4-1,CASSQDLRGRVTEAFF,TGCGCCAGCAGCCAAGATTTACGGGGGAGGGTCACTGAAGCTTTCTTT
NA,NA,TRBJ2-2,TRBV9,CASGRRRNTGELFF,TGTGCCAGCGGGCGTAGAAGGAACACCGGGGAGCTGTTTTTT
few,TRBD1,TRBJ1-2,TRBV7-8,CASSLALTGNGYTF,TGTGCCAGCAGCTTAGCCCTGACAGGGAATGGCTACACCTTC
once,NA,TRBJ1-1,TRBV5-5,CASSLSRQVNTEAFF,TGTGCCAGCAGCTTATCGCGACAGGTGAACACTGAAGCTTTCTTT
NA,NA,TRBJ1-4,TRBV12-5,CASGLVYGELEKLFF,TGTGCTAGTGGTTTGGTATATGGGGAACTTGAAAAACTGTTTTTT
few,TRBD1,TRBJ1-1,TRBV6-1,CASSAGTENTEAFF,TGTGCCAGCAGTGCTGGGACAGAAAACACTGAAGCTTTCTTT
NA,TRBD1,TRBJ1-4,TRBV5-1,CASSASGTGEEKLFF,TGCGCCAGCAGCGCATCCGGGACAGGGGAGGAAAAACTGTTTTTT